The 21 T cell receptor beta chains below come from one sample, sequenced in a study of CD8 T cells in ankylosing spondylitis. TCRdb called the 5' RACE reads again in MiXCR, with one record for every CDR3 protein. The sample records some 26,000 distinct CDR3 sequences, 17% being singletons. The sample consisted of blood. These TCRs come from a male donor with ankylosing spondylitis or in good health (not recorded which).

The rearrangement links TRBV20-1 to TRBJ2-7, with 7 positions matching TRBD1. The germline V gene encodes CDR1 DFQATT and CDR2 SNEGSKA (reference sequence). The CDR3 runs to 12 residues. The V gene end was trimmed by 5 bases and the J gene end by 2 bases; junction bases not matched to a gene: 3. CDR3: CSAPDRTYEQYF. Written as DNA, the CDR3 is TGCAGTGCTCCGGACAGGACCTACGAGCAGTACTTC.

The chain recombines TRBV28 with TRBJ2-5; 7 nucleotides match TRBD1. With 7 bases clipped from V and 0 bases from J, the junction kept 8 bases outside the gene matches. The germline V gene has CDR1 MDHEN and CDR2 SYDVKM. The CDR3 extends over 15 amino acids. The CDR3 loop reads CASTYKDRDQETQYF. CDR3 DNA: TGTGCCAGCACCTATAAAGACAGGGACCAAGAGACCCAGTACTTC.

This clonotype was seen repeatedly, ten times or more. The chain joins TRBV7-2 to TRBJ1-1; D is unresolved. The V end was cut by 5 bases, the J end by 3 bases, with 13 bases between. CDR1 and CDR2 (germline): SGHTA, FQGNSA. The CDR3 consists of 14 residues. The CDR3 loop is CASSHGSADTEAFF. CDR3 DNA sequence: TGTGCCAGCAGCCACGGTTCAGCGGACACTGAAGCTTTCTTT.

This clonotype was seen ten or more times. This sequence joins TRBV9 and TRBJ2-7; TRBD1 aligns across 10 bases. The CDR3 contains 15 residues. Germline V lookup: CDR1 SGDLS, CDR2 YYNGEE. V lost 2 bases, J lost 3 bases, and 5 bases stayed unmatched. CDR3 nucleotide sequence: TGTGCCAGCAGCGTCGGGACAGGGGACGGCTACGAGCAGTACTTC. Its translation is CASSVGTGDGYEQYF.

This clonotype showed up just a few times. The chain uses TRBV6-1 and TRBJ1-1, with D uncertain. The CDR3 contains 14 residues. With 4 bases removed from V and 0 bases from J, the gap between germline ends came to 9 bases. The V gene's germline CDR1 is MNHNS and CDR2 SASEGT. The chain's CDR3 is CASSGIFMNTEAFF. In DNA, the CDR3 is TGTGCCAGCAGTGGTATTTTCATGAACACTGAAGCTTTCTTT.

This chain joins TRBV7-8 and TRBJ2-5; no clear D. Trimming removed 1 base at V and 1 base at J, with 4 bases between. This CDR3 is built from 13 residues. The germline gives CDR1 SGHVS, CDR2 FQNEAQ. CDR3 in amino acids: CASSLGTQETQYF. The CDR3, as DNA: TGTGCCAGCAGCTTAGGTACCCAAGAGACCCAGTACTTC.

This clonotype came up a few times. This chain joins TRBV20-1 and TRBJ1-1, with D hard to call. CDR3 size: 13 residues. CDR1 DFQATT and CDR2 SNEGSKA come from the germline V gene (reference sequence). The CDR3 nucleotides read TGCACCCGAGTCAGGAGTATGAACACTGAAGCTTTCTTT. The encoded protein is CTRVRSMNTEAFF.

This clonotype was recorded once. The rearrangement joins TRBV29-1 to TRBJ2-6; D tentatively fits TRBD1 or TRBD2 (5 bases each). Germline V CDR1 and CDR2: SQVTM, ANQGSEA. The CDR3 has 17 residues. Trimming pared 3 bases from V and 0 bases from J, leaving 15 bases between. The CDR3 DNA is TGCAGCGTTGAGGGAGCAGGGACCTACTCTGGGGCCAACGTCCTGACTTTC. It translates to CSVEGAGTYSGANVLTF.

This clonotype was detected only a few times. Here the CDR3 DNA reads TGTGCCAGCAGAGAGCCCCTAGGCGGGGAGCTGTTTTTT. Protein sequence: CASREPLGGELFF. The chain is built from TRBV5-6 and TRBJ2-2, with unresolved D. The germline V gene encodes CDR1 SGHDT and CDR2 YYEEEE. The length of the CDR3 is 13 residues. V was cut by 5 bases and J by 7 bases, with 12 bases left in between.

This clonotype has only a few counts. The CDR3, as DNA: TGCAGCGTTGAAACAACTGCCCGGAGCACAGATACGCAGTATTTT. The encoded protein is CSVETTARSTDTQYF. The gene calls are TRBV29-1 and TRBJ2-3; unclear D gene. CDR1 and CDR2 from the germline V gene are SQVTM and ANQGSEA. The CDR3 runs to 15 residues. The V end was cut by 2 bases, the J end by 0 bases, with 12 bases between.

The J gene is TRBJ2-3, the V gene TRBV5-1; TRBD1 or TRBD2 may be the D gene (5 bases each). This CDR3 has 15 amino acids. Between the trimmed V and J ends, which lost 9 bases and 0 bases, there was a span of 17 bases. CDR1 is SGHRS and CDR2 is YFSETQ in the germline V gene. Here the CDR3 reads CATHKGDVSTDTQYF. The CDR3 DNA sequence: TGCGCCACCCATAAAGGGGACGTGAGCACAGATACGCAGTATTTT. Together with reference TRBV5-1 and TRBJ2-3, the CDR3 gives the full variable domain: KAGVTQTPRYLIKTRGQQVTLSCSPISGHRSVSWYQQTPGQGLQFLFEYFSETQRNKGNFPGRFSGRQFSNSRSEMNVSTLELGDSALYLCATHKGDVSTDTQYFGPGTRLTVL.

There are a few counts of this clonotype. The genes are TRBV2 and TRBJ2-5; D unresolved. With 8 bases removed from V and 2 bases from J, the gap between germline ends came to 6 bases. This CDR3 region has 11 residues. CDR1 and CDR2 from the germline V gene are SNHLY and FYNNEI. CDR3 in DNA: TGTGCCAGCCTAAGACAAGAGACCCAGTACTTC. Its protein product is CASLRQETQYF.

In its sample, this clonotype was seen a few times. The chain employs TRBV7-2 and TRBJ1-5; D may be TRBD1 (6 bases). CDR3 length equals 13 residues. The germline CDR1 and CDR2 sequences are SGHTA and FQGNSA. The V and J ends lost 3 bases and 11 bases respectively, with 14 bases between them. CDR3 amino acids: CASSLATGQSQHF. CDR3 nucleotides: TGTGCCAGCAGCTTGGCCACAGGGCAGTCCCAGCATTTT. The whole variable domain, remainder taken from reference TRBV7-2 and TRBJ1-5, is GAGVSQSPSNKVTEKGKDVELRCDPISGHTALYWYRQSLGQGLEFLIYFQGNSAPDKSGLPSDRFSAERTGGSVSTLTIQRTQQEDSAVYLCASSLATGQSQHFGDGTRLSIL.

The chain has TRBV7-1 and TRBJ2-1; 7 nucleotides align to TRBD2. TRBV7-1 is an open reading frame whose function is uncertain. The V gene end was trimmed by 3 bases and the J gene end by 9 bases; junction bases not matched to a gene: 17. The CDR3 has 17 residues. CDR3 protein: CASSSPLLARRAGEQFF. The CDR3 region has the DNA TGTGCCAGCAGCTCCCCACTACTAGCGCGAAGGGCCGGTGAGCAGTTCTTC.

This clonotype was found a few times. This chain uses TRBV4-1 with TRBJ2-1, with 8 bases matching TRBD1. Germline-derived CDR1 and CDR2 are MGHRA and YSYEKL. V trimming: 2 bases; J trimming: 4 bases; junction bases outside the gene matches: 4. The length of the CDR3 is 15 residues. The CDR3 nucleotides read TGCGCCAGCAGCCAAAACGACAGGGGATACAATGAGCAGTTCTTC. Protein product: CASSQNDRGYNEQFF.

This clonotype was observed a handful of times. This sequence joins TRBV29-1 and TRBJ2-3; possible D gene TRBD2, 6 bases. Trimming cost V 5 bases and J 6 bases, with 21 bases left between them. Per the germline V gene, CDR1 is SQVTM and CDR2 is ANQGSEA. This CDR3 is 15 amino acids long. The CDR3 loop is CSVYRGGALLDTQYF. The CDR3 DNA reads TGCAGCGTTTATCGAGGCGGGGCCCTGTTGGATACGCAGTATTTT.

The chain carries TRBV29-1 and TRBJ2-5; D is uncertain. Germline assignment: CDR1 SQVTM and CDR2 ANQGSEA. Between the trimmed V and J ends, which lost 7 bases and 4 bases, there was a span of 16 bases. The CDR3 is 13 residues long. The CDR3 sequence: CSGTYRALETQYF. The DNA for the CDR3 is TGCAGCGGAACTTATCGGGCCTTAGAGACCCAGTACTTC.

This clonotype has ten or more counts. The DNA for the CDR3 is TGTGCCAGCAGCTTGTTACCGGATCCAACCGGGGAGCTGTTTTTT. Protein product: CASSLLPDPTGELFF. The gene calls are TRBV5-6 and TRBJ2-2; the D is unclear. V lost 1 base and J lost 5, with 12 bases in between. Germline lookup yields CDR1 SGHDT and CDR2 YYEEEE. CDR3 size: 15 residues.

The rearrangement uses TRBV24-1 and TRBJ2-4, with a weak D call TRBD1 (6 bases). Germline V gene data show CDR1 as KGHDR and CDR2 as SFDVKD. V was shortened by 2 bases and J by 6 bases, with 10 bases between the two germline ends. This CDR3 contains 14 residues. The CDR3 sequence is CATSDSGVGNIQYF. CDR3 nucleotides: TGTGCCACCAGTGATTCAGGGGTCGGAAACATTCAGTACTTC.

A few counts support this clonotype. CDR3 residues: CSVEGRGLGETQYF. DNA for the CDR3: TGCAGCGTTGAAGGAAGGGGGTTAGGGGAGACCCAGTACTTC. The chain joins TRBV29-1 to TRBJ2-5; tentatively, D is TRBD1 (6 bases). The CDR3 extends over 14 amino acids. The germline V gene encodes CDR1 SQVTM and CDR2 ANQGSEA. Trimming pared 1 base from V and 5 bases from J, leaving 14 bases between.

This clonotype was found many times. J is TRBJ1-4 and V is TRBV20-1, with 7 bases matching TRBD1. CDR3 length equals 11 residues. Germline CDR1 and CDR2: DFQATT and SNEGSKA (reference sequence). V lost 6 bases, J lost 11 bases, and 6 bases stayed unmatched. The DNA for the CDR3 is TGCAGTGCAAAGACAGGGAGTAAACTGTTTTTT. It encodes CSAKTGSKLFF.